Only one count was recorded for the clone carrying this TCR beta chain. The antigen is undetermined. Profiling relied on immunoSEQ multiplex PCR, and the TCRdb table lists in-frame clones only, not all of them. This table has roughly 150,000 clones, 90% to 95% appearing once. Trimming removed 2 bases at V and 0 bases at J, with 12 bases between. This CDR3 has 16 residues. Germline V gives CDR1 SGHRS, CDR2 YFSETQ. This entry comes from a study of T cell responses to AZD1222 COVID-19 vaccine. Study at large: Investigators merged groups given second doses at roughly 4 or roughly 12 weeks. Study-wide results and limits: Vaccine-related CD4 TCRs covered spike, predominating at 160-218 and 743-854.

The sequence was collected from an adult in good health. The chain employs TRBV5-1 and TRBJ1-3; D gene ambiguous. This material consisted of peripheral blood, taken on day 0 of AZD1222 vaccination. The CDR3 bases are TGCGCCAGCAGCTTAGACGGACGCAACTCTGGAAACACCATATATTTT. It yields the protein CASSLDGRNSGNTIYF.